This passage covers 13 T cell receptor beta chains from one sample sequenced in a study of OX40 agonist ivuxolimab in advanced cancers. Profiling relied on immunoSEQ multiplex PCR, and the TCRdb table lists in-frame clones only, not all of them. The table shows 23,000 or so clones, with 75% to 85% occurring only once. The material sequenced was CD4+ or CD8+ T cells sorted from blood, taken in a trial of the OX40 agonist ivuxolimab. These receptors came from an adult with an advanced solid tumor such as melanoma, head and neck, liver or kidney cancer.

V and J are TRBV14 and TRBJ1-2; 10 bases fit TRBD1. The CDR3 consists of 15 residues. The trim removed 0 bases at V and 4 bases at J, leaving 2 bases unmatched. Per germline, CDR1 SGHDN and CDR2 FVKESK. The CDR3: CASSQDGTGAYGYTF. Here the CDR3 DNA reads TGTGCCAGCAGCCAAGATGGGACAGGGGCCTATGGCTACACCTTC.

The chain's CDR3 is CASSQGGGETQYF. In nucleotides, the CDR3 is TGTGCCAGCAGCCAAGGGGGTGGAGAGACCCAGTACTTC. The chain uses TRBV9 and TRBJ2-5, with a weak D call TRBD1 (6 bases). This CDR3 has 13 amino acids. The germline CDR1 and CDR2 sequences are SGDLS and YYNGEE. The V end was cut by 4 bases, the J end by 4 bases, with 11 bases between.

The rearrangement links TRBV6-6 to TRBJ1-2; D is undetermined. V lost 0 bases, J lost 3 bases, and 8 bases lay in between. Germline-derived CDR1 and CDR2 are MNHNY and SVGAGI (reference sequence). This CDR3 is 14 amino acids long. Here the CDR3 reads CASSYSEGDYGYTF. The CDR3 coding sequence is TGTGCCAGCAGTTACTCTGAGGGTGACTATGGCTACACCTTC.

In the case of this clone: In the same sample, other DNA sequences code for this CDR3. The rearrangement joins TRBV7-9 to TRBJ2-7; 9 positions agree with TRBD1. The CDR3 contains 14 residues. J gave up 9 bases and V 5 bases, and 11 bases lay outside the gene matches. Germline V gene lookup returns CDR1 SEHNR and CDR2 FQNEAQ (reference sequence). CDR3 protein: CASSGQGPPSTQYF. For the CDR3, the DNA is TGTGCCAGCAGCGGACAGGGGCCCCCCTCGACGCAGTACTTC.

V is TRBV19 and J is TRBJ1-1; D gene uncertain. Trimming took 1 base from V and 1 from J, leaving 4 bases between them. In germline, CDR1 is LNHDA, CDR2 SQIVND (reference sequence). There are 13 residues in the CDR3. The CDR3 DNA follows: TGTGCCAGTAGTATAGTAGAGAACACTGAAGCTTTCTTT. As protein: CASSIVENTEAFF.

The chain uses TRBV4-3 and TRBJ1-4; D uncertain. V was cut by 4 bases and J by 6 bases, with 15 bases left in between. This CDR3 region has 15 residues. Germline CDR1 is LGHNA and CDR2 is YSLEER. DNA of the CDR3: TGCGCCAGCAGCCTCCTGGGAGGGTTGGATGAAAAACTGTTTTTT. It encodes CASSLLGGLDEKLFF.

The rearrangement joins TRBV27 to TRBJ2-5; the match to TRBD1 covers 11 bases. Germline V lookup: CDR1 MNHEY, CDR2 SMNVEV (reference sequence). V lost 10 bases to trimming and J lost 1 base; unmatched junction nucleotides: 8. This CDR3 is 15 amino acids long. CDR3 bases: TGTGCCACATCGGGACAGGGGGACCTCCAAGAGACCCAGTACTTC. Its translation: CATSGQGDLQETQYF.

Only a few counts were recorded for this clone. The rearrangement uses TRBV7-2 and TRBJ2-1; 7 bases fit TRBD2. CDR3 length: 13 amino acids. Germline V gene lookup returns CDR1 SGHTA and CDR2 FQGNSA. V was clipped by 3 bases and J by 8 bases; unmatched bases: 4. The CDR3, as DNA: TGTGCCAGCAGCTTTGCGGGGGTGGATGAGCAGTTCTTC. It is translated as CASSFAGVDEQFF.

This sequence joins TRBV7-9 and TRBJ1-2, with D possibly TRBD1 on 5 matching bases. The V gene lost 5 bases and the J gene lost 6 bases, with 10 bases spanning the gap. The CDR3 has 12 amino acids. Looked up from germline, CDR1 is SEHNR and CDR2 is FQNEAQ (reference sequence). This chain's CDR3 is CASSPGLDGYTF. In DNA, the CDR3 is TGTGCCAGCAGCCCGGGACTTGATGGCTACACCTTC.

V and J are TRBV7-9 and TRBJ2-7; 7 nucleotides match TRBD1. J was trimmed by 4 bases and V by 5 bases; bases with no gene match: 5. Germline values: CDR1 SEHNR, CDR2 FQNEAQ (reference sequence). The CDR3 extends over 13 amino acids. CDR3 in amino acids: CASSKGAKYEQYF. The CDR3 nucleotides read TGTGCCAGCAGCAAGGGGGCGAAGTACGAGCAGTACTTC.

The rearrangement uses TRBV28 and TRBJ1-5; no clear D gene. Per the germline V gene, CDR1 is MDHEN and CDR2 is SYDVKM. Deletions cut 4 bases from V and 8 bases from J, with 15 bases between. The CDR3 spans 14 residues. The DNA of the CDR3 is TGTGCCAGCAGTTATCGACGGACCCTGAAGCCCCAGCATTTT. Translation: CASSYRRTLKPQHF.

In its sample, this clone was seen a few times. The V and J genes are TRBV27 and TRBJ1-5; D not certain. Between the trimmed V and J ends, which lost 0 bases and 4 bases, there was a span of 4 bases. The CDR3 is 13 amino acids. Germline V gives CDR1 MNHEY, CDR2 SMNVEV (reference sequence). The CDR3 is CASSLSANQPQHF. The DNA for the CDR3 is TGTGCCAGCAGTTTATCTGCTAATCAGCCCCAGCATTTT.

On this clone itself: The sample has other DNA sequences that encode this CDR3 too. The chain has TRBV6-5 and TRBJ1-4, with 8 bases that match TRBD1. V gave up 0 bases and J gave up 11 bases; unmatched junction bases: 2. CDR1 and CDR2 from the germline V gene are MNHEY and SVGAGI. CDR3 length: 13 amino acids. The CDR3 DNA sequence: TGTGCCAGCAGTTACTCTACAGGGGGTAAACTGTTTTTT. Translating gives CASSYSTGGKLFF.